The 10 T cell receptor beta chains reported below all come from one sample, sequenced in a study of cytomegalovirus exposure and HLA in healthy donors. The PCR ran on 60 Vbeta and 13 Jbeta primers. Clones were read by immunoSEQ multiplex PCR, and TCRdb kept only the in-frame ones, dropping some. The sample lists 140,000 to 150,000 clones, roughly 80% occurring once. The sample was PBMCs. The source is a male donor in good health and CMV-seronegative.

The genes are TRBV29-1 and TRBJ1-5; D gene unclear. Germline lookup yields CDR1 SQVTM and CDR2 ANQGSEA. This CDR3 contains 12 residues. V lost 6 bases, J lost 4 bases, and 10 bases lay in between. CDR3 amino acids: CSVVDGNQPQHF. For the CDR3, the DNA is TGCAGCGTGGTTGACGGGAATCAGCCCCAGCATTTT.

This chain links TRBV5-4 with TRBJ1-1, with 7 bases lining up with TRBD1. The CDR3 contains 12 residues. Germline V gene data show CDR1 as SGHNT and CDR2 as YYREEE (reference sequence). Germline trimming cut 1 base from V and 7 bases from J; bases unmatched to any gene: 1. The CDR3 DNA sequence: TGTGCCAGCAGCTTGCGGGACAGTGAAGCTTTCTTT. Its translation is CASSLRDSEAFF.

The CDR3 here is CASSRPGGEDYTDTQYF. The CDR3 region has the DNA TGTGCCAGTAGTAGACCCGGCGGGGAGGACTACACAGATACGCAGTATTTT. This chain uses TRBV19 with TRBJ2-3, with a possible D match to TRBD2 (6 bases). CDR1 is LNHDA, CDR2 SQIVND, per germline (reference sequence). Between the trimmed V and J ends, which lost 4 bases and 2 bases, there was a span of 19 bases. CDR3 length: 17 amino acids. Complete variable domain (other parts from reference TRBV19 and TRBJ2-3): DGGITQSPKYLFRKEGQNVTLSCEQNLNHDAMYWYRQDPGQGLRLIYYSQIVNDFQKGDIAEGYSVSREKKESFPLTVTSAQKNPTAFYLCASSRPGGEDYTDTQYFGPGTRLTVL.

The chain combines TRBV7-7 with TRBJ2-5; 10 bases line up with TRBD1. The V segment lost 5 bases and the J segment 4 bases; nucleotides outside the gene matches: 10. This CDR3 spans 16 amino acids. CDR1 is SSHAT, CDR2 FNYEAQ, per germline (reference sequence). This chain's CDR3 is CASSVTGTGASETQYF. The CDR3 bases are TGTGCCAGCAGCGTAACCGGGACAGGGGCGTCAGAGACCCAGTACTTC.

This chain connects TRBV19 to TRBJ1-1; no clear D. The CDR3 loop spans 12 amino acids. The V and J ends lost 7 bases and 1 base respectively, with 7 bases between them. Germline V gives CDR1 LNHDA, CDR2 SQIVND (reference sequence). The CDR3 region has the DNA TGTGCCAGTACCCTCGGGAACACTGAAGCTTTCTTT. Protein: CASTLGNTEAFF.

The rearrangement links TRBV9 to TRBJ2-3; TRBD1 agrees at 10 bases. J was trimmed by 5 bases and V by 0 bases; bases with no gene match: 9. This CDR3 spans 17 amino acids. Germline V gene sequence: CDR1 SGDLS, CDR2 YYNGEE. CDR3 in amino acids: CASSVEGQGFLLDTQYF. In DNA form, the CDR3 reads TGTGCCAGCAGCGTAGAGGGACAGGGGTTTTTGTTAGATACGCAGTATTTT.

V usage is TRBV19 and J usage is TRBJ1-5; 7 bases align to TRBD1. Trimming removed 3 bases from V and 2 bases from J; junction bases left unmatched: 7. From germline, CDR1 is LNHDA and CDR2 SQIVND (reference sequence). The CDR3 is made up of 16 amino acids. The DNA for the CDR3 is TGTGCCAGTAGTATTTGGACAGGTTTCGGCAATCAGCCCCAGCATTTT. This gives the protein CASSIWTGFGNQPQHF.

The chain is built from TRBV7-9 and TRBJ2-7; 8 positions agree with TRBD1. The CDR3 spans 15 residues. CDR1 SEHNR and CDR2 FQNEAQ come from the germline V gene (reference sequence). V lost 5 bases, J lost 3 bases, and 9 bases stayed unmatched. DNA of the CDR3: TGTGCCAGCAGCAACCGGGACAGGTGGGACTACGAGCAGTACTTC. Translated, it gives CASSNRDRWDYEQYF.

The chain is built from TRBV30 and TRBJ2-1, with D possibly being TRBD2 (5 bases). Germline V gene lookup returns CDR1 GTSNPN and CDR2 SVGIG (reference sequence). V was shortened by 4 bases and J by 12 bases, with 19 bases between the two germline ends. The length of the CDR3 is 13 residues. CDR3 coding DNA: TGTGCCTGGATGACCACAACTAGTTCTGGGCAGTTCTTC. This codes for CAWMTTTSSGQFF.

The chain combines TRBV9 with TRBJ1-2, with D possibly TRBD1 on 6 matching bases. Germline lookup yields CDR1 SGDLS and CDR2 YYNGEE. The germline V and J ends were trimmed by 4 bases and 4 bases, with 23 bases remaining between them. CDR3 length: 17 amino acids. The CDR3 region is CASSPWGTGTKIYGYTF. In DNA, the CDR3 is TGTGCCAGCAGCCCATGGGGTACCGGGACAAAGATCTATGGCTACACCTTC.